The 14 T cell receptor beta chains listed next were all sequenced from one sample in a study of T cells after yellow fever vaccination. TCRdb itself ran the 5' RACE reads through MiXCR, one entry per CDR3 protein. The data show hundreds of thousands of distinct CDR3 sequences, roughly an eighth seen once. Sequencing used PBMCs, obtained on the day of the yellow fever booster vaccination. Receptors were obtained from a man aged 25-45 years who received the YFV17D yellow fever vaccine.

CDR3 nucleotides: TGTGCCAGCAGTCAAAGGGAAGGTCAGCCCCAGCATTTT. Protein: CASSQREGQPQHF. The chain carries TRBV12-3 or TRBV12-4 and TRBJ1-5, with D unclear. The V gene lost 5 bases and the J gene lost 6 bases, with 11 bases spanning the gap. The CDR3 consists of 13 residues.

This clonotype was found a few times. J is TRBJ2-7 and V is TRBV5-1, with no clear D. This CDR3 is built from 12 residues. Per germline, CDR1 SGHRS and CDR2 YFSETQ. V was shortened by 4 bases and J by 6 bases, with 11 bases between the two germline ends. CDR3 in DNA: TGCGCCAGCAGCACTTTCGGGTCCGAGCAGTACTTC. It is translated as CASSTFGSEQYF. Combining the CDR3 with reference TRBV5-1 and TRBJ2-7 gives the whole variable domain KAGVTQTPRYLIKTRGQQVTLSCSPISGHRSVSWYQQTPGQGLQFLFEYFSETQRNKGNFPGRFSGRQFSNSRSEMNVSTLELGDSALYLCASSTFGSEQYFGPGTRLTVT.

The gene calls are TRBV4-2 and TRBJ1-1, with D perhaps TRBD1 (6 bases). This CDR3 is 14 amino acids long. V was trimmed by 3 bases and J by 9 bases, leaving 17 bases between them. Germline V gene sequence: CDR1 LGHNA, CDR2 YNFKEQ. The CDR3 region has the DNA TGTGCCAGCAGCCAGGGACGACAGGACACAAAAGCTTTCTTT. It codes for CASSQGRQDTKAFF.

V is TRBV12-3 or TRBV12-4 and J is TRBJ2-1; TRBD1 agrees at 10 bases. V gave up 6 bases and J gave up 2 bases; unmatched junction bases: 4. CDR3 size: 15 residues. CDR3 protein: CASSTTGGTYNEQFF. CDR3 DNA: TGTGCCAGCAGCACGACAGGGGGCACCTACAATGAGCAGTTCTTC.

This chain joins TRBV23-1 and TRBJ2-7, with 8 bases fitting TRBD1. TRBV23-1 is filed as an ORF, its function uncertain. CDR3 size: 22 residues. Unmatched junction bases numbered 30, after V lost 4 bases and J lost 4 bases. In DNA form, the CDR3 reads TGCGCCAGCAGTCCTCCGACGGGGACAGGCGAATCTTTTCTATGTTTGTTTTACGAGCAGTACTTC. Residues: CASSPPTGTGESFLCLFYEQYF.

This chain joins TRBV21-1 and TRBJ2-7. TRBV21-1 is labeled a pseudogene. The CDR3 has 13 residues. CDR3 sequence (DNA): TGTGCCAGAACCCAGAGGTTTTCCTACGAGCAGTACTTC. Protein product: CARTQRFSYEQYF.

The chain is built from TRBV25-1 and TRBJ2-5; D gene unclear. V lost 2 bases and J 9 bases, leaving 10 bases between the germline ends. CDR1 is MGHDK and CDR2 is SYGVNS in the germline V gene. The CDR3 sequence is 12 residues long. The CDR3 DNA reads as TGTGCCAGCAGTGAAGCAAATACGGCCCAGTACTTC. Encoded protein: CASSEANTAQYF.

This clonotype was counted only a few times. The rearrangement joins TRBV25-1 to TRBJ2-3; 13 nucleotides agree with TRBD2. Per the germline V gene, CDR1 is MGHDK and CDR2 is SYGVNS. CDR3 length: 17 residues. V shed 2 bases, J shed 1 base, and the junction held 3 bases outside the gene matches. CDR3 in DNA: TGTGCCAGCAGTGAAGGACTAGCGGGGGTGGGCACAGATACGCAGTATTTT. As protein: CASSEGLAGVGTDTQYF.

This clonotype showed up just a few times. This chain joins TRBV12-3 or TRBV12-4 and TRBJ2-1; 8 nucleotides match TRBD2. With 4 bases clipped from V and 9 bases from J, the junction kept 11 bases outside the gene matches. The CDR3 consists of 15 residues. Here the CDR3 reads CASSSTSGWDGEQFF. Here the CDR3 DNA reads TGTGCCAGCAGTTCAACTAGCGGTTGGGATGGTGAGCAGTTCTTC.

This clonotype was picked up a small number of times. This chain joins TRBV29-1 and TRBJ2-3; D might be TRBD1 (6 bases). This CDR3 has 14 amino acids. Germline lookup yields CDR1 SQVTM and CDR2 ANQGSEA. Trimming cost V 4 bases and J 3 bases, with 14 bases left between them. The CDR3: CSVGVAGATDTQYF. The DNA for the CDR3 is TGCAGCGTTGGGGTGGCAGGGGCGACAGATACGCAGTATTTT.

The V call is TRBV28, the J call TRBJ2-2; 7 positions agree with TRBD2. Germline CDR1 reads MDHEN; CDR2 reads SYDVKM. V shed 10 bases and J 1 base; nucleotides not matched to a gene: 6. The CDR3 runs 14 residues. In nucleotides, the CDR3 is TGTGCCACCGGATTAGCGGGGAACACCGGGGAGCTGTTTTTT. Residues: CATGLAGNTGELFF.

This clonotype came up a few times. In nucleotides, the CDR3 is TGCAGTGCTAGAGATCCGGGGACTCGTTTACAGTTCTTC. This encodes CSARDPGTRLQFF. J is TRBJ2-1 and V is TRBV20-1, with D possibly being TRBD2 (6 bases). Deletions cut 0 bases from V and 13 bases from J, with 16 bases between. CDR1 is DFQATT and CDR2 is SNEGSKA in the germline V gene (reference sequence). The CDR3 contains 13 residues.

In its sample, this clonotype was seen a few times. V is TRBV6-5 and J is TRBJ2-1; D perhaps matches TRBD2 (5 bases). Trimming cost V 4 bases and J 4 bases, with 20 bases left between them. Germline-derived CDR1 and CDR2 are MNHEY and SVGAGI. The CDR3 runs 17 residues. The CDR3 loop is CASSFVLGELGYNEQFF. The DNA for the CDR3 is TGTGCCAGCAGTTTCGTCCTGGGAGAATTGGGATACAATGAGCAGTTCTTC.

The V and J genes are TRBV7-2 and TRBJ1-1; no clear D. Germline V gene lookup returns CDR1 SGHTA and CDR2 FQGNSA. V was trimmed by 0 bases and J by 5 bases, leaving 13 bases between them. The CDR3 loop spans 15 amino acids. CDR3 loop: CASSLAVTVGTEAFF. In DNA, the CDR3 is TGTGCCAGCAGCTTAGCAGTAACCGTGGGTACTGAAGCTTTCTTT.